Detailed here is one TCR beta chain. The repertoire was sequenced with immunoSEQ multiplex PCR; TCRdb's copy has only in-frame clones and lacks some. The data contain a few hundred thousand clones, approximately 85% of them singletons. Participant age was roughly 18 to 95 years, and participants resided in roughly 25 US areas. This entry is derived from a study of blood T cell repertoires in COVID-19. The CDR3 is 16 residues long. Germline V gene lookup returns CDR1 SGHNT and CDR2 YYREEE (reference sequence). Trimming pared 1 base from V and 2 bases from J, leaving 15 bases between. The chain is built from TRBV5-4 and TRBJ1-1, with D tentatively TRBD1 (5 bases). The sample comprised PBMCs or T cells enriched from blood (not recorded which). This clonotype was sampled from a man under 40 who had recovered from COVID-19. The CDR3: CASSLRRGLLNTEAFF. The DNA of the CDR3 is TGTGCCAGCAGCTTGAGGAGGGGCCTACTAAACACTGAAGCTTTCTTT.